The 21 T cell receptor beta chains below were found in one sample sequenced in a study of CD8 T cells in ankylosing spondylitis. Study-level results: It appeared that ankylosing spondylitis blood was characterized by a TCR beta motif of under ten highly homologous variants.

Using its own MiXCR run on the 5' RACE reads, TCRdb lists one record per CDR3 protein. The table includes approximately 300,000 distinct CDR3 sequences, less than 10% detected once. No antigens are known for them. Sequencing was performed on blood, either unsorted or a sorted T cell fraction (not recorded which). These receptor sequences come from a male donor with ankylosing spondylitis.

This chain connects TRBV6-5 to TRBJ2-7; TRBD1 matches 7 bases. The CDR3 consists of 16 residues. The junction had 9 bases not matched to a gene; V was cut back by 2 bases and J by 2 bases. Germline CDR1 is MNHEY and CDR2 is SVGAGI. The CDR3 bases are TGTGCCAGCAGTTACGGGTCCGGGACAGCCCCCTACGAGCAGTACTTC. This sequence encodes CASSYGSGTAPYEQYF.

The chain recombines TRBV3-1 with TRBJ2-1, with 7 bases aligning to TRBD2. The CDR3 consists of 15 residues. The germline gives CDR1 LGHDT, CDR2 YNNKEL (reference sequence). With V trimmed by 4 bases and J by 10 bases, 13 bases remained unmatched. The CDR3: CASSPGFGTTNEQFF. CDR3 DNA sequence: TGTGCCAGCAGCCCGGGCTTCGGGACTACCAACGAGCAGTTCTTC.

This clonotype has just a few counts. The chain recombines TRBV15 with TRBJ2-3, with TRBD2 matching over 12 bases. The CDR3 sequence is 18 residues long. Germline trimming cut 4 bases from V and 3 bases from J; bases unmatched to any gene: 11. The germline CDR1 and CDR2 sequences are LNHNV and YYDKDF (reference sequence). DNA of the CDR3: TGTGCCACCAGCATAGGGACTAGCGGGCTCTTAGGAACAGATACGCAGTATTTT. Translated, it gives CATSIGTSGLLGTDTQYF.

This clonotype was seen a handful of times. The chain uses TRBV29-1 and TRBJ2-3; 8 nucleotides agree with TRBD1. CDR3 size: 13 residues. CDR1 is SQVTM and CDR2 is ANQGSEA in the germline V gene. V was pared by 4 bases and J by 2 bases, with 2 bases of the junction left unmatched. The CDR3 region is CSVVQGDTDTQYF. Written as DNA, the CDR3 is TGCAGCGTTGTACAGGGGGACACAGATACGCAGTATTTT.

Only a few counts were recorded for this clonotype. This chain links TRBV9 with TRBJ1-3; 9 bases fit TRBD1. Trimming took 0 bases from V and 4 from J; bases not matched to a gene: 8. CDR1 is SGDLS, CDR2 YYNGEE, per germline. CDR3 length: 17 amino acids. The CDR3 here is CASSVVGGQGRGNTIYF. For the CDR3, the DNA is TGTGCCAGCAGCGTAGTAGGAGGACAGGGGAGAGGAAACACCATATATTTT.

V is TRBV20-1 and J is TRBJ2-7, with D perhaps assigned TRBD1 or TRBD2 (5 bases each). Germline V gene sequence: CDR1 DFQATT, CDR2 SNEGSKA (reference sequence). The length of the CDR3 is 13 residues. Trimming removed 6 bases from V and 2 bases from J, with 14 bases in between. The CDR3 sequence: CSAEGRRAYEQYF. As DNA, the CDR3 is TGCAGTGCAGAGGGGCGACGGGCCTACGAGCAGTACTTC.

This clonotype was observed a handful of times. This chain joins TRBV7-3 and TRBJ2-7; TRBD2 might be the D (6 bases). Per germline, CDR1 SGHTA and CDR2 FQGTGA. The ends were cut back, 5 bases at V and 6 bases at J, with 14 bases in the middle. This CDR3 spans 13 amino acids. CDR3 DNA sequence: TGTGCCAGCAGCCCGCCAGGGACTGCCGAGCAGTACTTC. Encoded protein: CASSPPGTAEQYF.

The chain combines TRBV20-1 with TRBJ2-2, with 8 bases fitting TRBD1. J gave up 6 bases and V 5 bases, and 5 bases lay outside the gene matches. The CDR3 contains 13 residues. Germline loops: CDR1 DFQATT, CDR2 SNEGSKA (reference sequence). CDR3 region: CSAGTGNAGELFF. The CDR3 nucleotides are TGCAGTGCTGGGACAGGCAACGCCGGGGAGCTGTTTTTT.

The V gene is TRBV28, the J gene TRBJ1-6; TRBD1 matches at 9 bases. The V segment lost 3 bases and the J segment 10 bases; nucleotides outside the gene matches: 7. The CDR3 extends over 15 amino acids. Germline CDR1 and CDR2: MDHEN and SYDVKM. The CDR3 DNA reads TGTGCCAGCAGTTTTCATGACAGGGGGAGGTCACCCCTCCACTTT. Residues: CASSFHDRGRSPLHF.

This clonotype was recorded at least ten times. V is TRBV5-1 and J is TRBJ2-1, with D possibly being TRBD2 (6 bases). V dropped 5 bases and J dropped 2 bases, with 20 bases sitting between them. The CDR3 spans 17 residues. Looked up from germline, CDR1 is SGHRS and CDR2 is YFSETQ. CDR3 in DNA: TGCGCCAGCAGTAGGACTACCGGGACGAAGCCCTACAATGAGCAGTTCTTC. Translation: CASSRTTGTKPYNEQFF.

A word on this clonotype: A much larger clone differs from this one at a single base, so this may be a read error. The chain employs TRBV14 and TRBJ2-1; 9 bases are shared with TRBD2. Per germline, CDR1 SGHDN and CDR2 FVKESK. The CDR3 has 16 amino acids. The CDR3 nucleotides are TGTGCCAGCAGCCAAGATCGCCTAGCGGGGTACAATGAGCAGTCCTTC. Translation gives CASSQDRLAGYNEQSF.

In its sample, this clonotype was seen a few times. The rearrangement joins TRBV6-5 to TRBJ1-2, with 12 bases identical to TRBD1. The germline V gene encodes CDR1 MNHEY and CDR2 SVGAGI. Trimming took 4 bases from V and 4 from J; bases not matched to a gene: 1. This CDR3 is built from 14 residues. The CDR3 region is CASSWDRGPYGYTF. CDR3 nucleotide sequence: TGTGCCAGCAGTTGGGACAGGGGGCCCTATGGCTACACCTTC.

This clonotype was observed a few times. V usage is TRBV12-3 or TRBV12-4 and J usage is TRBJ2-1; no reliable D call. V was trimmed by 5 bases and J by 7 bases, leaving 6 bases between them. CDR3 size: 11 residues. The CDR3 spells CASSPINEQFF. CDR3 coding DNA: TGTGCCAGCAGTCCAATAAATGAGCAGTTCTTC.

The V gene is TRBV20-1, the J gene TRBJ2-5; 10 nucleotides agree with TRBD1. The CDR3 runs to 13 residues. The V gene's germline CDR1 is DFQATT and CDR2 SNEGSKA (reference sequence). Losses at the gene ends were 6 bases for V and 3 bases for J; bases not matched to a gene: 4. CDR3 in amino acids: CSATGTGEETQYF. The CDR3 coding sequence is TGCAGTGCAACCGGGACAGGGGAAGAGACCCAGTACTTC.

This clonotype was found many times. The CDR3 spells CASSLEGEGRTEAFF. The CDR3 nucleotides are TGTGCCAGCAGTTTGGAGGGGGAGGGGAGGACTGAAGCTTTCTTT. The chain has TRBV28 and TRBJ1-1; TRBD1 might be the D (6 bases). The CDR3 extends over 15 amino acids. The germline V gene encodes CDR1 MDHEN and CDR2 SYDVKM. Between the trimmed V and J ends, which lost 3 bases and 5 bases, there was a span of 16 bases.

This clonotype was seen at least ten times. This rearrangement joins TRBV12-3 or TRBV12-4 to TRBJ2-5; 11 nucleotides line up with TRBD2. This CDR3 comprises 15 residues. V was pared by 5 bases and J by 5 bases, with 7 bases of the junction left unmatched. In DNA, the CDR3 is TGTGCCAGCAGTACTCTAGCGGGAGGTGGGGAGACCCAGTACTTC. Residues: CASSTLAGGGETQYF.

The table lists this clonotype with a few counts. V usage is TRBV6-5 and J usage is TRBJ2-7; D unclear. V lost 0 bases and J 1 base, leaving 4 bases between the germline ends. This CDR3 has 13 amino acids. CDR1 is MNHEY and CDR2 is SVGAGI in the germline V gene. CDR3 loop: CASSYSLSYEQYF. As DNA, the CDR3 is TGTGCCAGCAGTTACTCTCTTTCCTACGAGCAGTACTTC.

This clonotype came up many times. V and J are TRBV14 and TRBJ2-1; the match to TRBD2 covers 7 bases. Losses at the gene ends were 0 bases for V and 3 bases for J; bases not matched to a gene: 17. Germline V CDR1 and CDR2: SGHDN, FVKESK. The CDR3 length is 20 residues. For the CDR3, the DNA is TGTGCCAGCAGCCAAGATCCCAGGATGAGACTAGCTTCGGTCTACAATGAGCAGTTCTTC. This codes for CASSQDPRMRLASVYNEQFF.

This clonotype was seen ten or more times. The chain combines TRBV20-1 with TRBJ2-3; D remains unclear. V lost 7 bases and J 0 bases, leaving 8 bases between the germline ends. This CDR3 is built from 12 residues. CDR1 DFQATT and CDR2 SNEGSKA come from the germline V gene (reference sequence). The CDR3 nucleotides read TGCAGTGAGGCTCATAGCACAGATACGCAGTATTTT. Protein: CSEAHSTDTQYF.

There are many counts of this clonotype. The chain employs TRBV7-3 and TRBJ2-3, with D hard to call. The CDR3 has 12 residues. The germline gives CDR1 SGHTA, CDR2 FQGTGA. Trimming pared 4 bases from V and 7 bases from J, leaving 9 bases between. The CDR3 sequence is CASSSNPNTQYF. The CDR3, as DNA: TGTGCCAGCAGCTCCAACCCGAATACGCAGTATTTT. The full variable domain, with the rest looked up from reference TRBV7-3 and TRBJ2-3, is GAGVSQTPSNKVTEKGKYVELRCDPISGHTALYWYRQSLGQGPEFLIYFQGTGAADDSGLPNDRFFAVRPEGSVSTLKIQRTERGDSAVYLCASSSNPNTQYFGPGTRLTVL.

This clonotype was seen many times. The chain combines TRBV12-3 or TRBV12-4 with TRBJ2-3; no reliable D call. CDR3 size: 16 residues. The V gene lost 3 bases and the J gene lost 4 bases, with 17 bases spanning the gap. The CDR3 DNA is TGTGCCAGCAGTTTGACCGGACCGCTTGGCGCAGATACGCAGTATTTT. It specifies CASSLTGPLGADTQYF.